This T cell receptor (beta chain) derives from a study of blood T cell repertoires in COVID-19. In the study overall: Collection of acute and convalescent COVID-19 samples took place in the United States, Italy and Spain. PBMCs, B-cell-depleted T cells, or T cells were the source of the cDNA or gDNA that made up the material.

Original processing methods: Cell counts per sample came from amplifying reference gene primers. Here immunoSEQ multiplex PCR was the method, and the copy in TCRdb shows in-frame clones only, minus some. V and J calls and clone size come straight from that table; D and trimming were deduced from the DNA. The sample yields roughly 240,000 clones, 82% seen once. Germline V gene sequence: CDR1 SGDLS, CDR2 YYNGEE. The ends lost 4 bases at V and 5 bases at J; junction bases unmatched: 9. CDR3 length: 15 residues. This TCR came from an elderly woman with acute or convalescent COVID-19. This chain uses TRBV9 with TRBJ2-1, with 7 bases identical to TRBD2. The sequencing sample was made of peripheral blood. For the CDR3, the DNA is TGTGCCAGCAGCACCCGGGGGGAGAGGAACAATGAGCAGTTCTTC. This translates into CASSTRGERNNEQFF.